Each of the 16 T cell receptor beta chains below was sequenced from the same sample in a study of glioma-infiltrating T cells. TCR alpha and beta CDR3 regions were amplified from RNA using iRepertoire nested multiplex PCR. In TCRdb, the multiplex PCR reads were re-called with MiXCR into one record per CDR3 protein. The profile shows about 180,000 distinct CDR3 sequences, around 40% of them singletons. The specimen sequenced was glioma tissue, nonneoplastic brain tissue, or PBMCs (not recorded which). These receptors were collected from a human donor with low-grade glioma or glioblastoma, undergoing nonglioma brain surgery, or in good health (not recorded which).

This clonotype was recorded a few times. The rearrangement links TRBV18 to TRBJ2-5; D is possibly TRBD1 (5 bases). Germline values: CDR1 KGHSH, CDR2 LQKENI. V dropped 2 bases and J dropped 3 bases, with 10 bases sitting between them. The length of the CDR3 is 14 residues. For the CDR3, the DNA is TGTGCCAGCTCACCAGATGTAGGGGAAGAGACCCAGTACTTC. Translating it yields CASSPDVGEETQYF.

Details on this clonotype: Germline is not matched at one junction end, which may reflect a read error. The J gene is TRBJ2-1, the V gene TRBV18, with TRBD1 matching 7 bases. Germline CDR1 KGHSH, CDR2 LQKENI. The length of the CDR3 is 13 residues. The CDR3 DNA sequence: TGTGTCAGCTCATCAAACAGGGGAAATGAGCAGTTCTTC. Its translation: CVSSSNRGNEQFF.

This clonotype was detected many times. CDR3 nucleotide sequence: TGTGCCAGCAGCTTAGCGGGGGGGACCGGGGAGCTGTTTTTT. Protein product: CASSLAGGTGELFF. The rearrangement links TRBV7-2 to TRBJ2-2, with TRBD2 matching over 7 bases. This CDR3 spans 14 amino acids. With V trimmed by 0 bases and J by 5 bases, 0 bases remained unmatched. Germline V gene lookup returns CDR1 SGHTA and CDR2 FQGNSA. The full variable domain, completed using reference TRBV7-2 and TRBJ2-2, is GAGVSQSPSNKVTEKGKDVELRCDPISGHTALYWYRQSLGQGLEFLIYFQGNSAPDKSGLPSDRFSAERTGGSVSTLTIQRTQQEDSAVYLCASSLAGGTGELFFGEGSRLTVL.

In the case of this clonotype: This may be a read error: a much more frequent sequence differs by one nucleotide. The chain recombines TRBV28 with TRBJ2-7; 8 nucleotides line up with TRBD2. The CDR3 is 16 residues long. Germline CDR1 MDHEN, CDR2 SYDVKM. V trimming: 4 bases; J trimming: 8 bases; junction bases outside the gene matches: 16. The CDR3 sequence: CASSSHSGKGENQQYF. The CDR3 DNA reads TGTGCCAGCAGTTCCCATAGCGGGAAGGGTGAGAACCAGCAGTACTTC.

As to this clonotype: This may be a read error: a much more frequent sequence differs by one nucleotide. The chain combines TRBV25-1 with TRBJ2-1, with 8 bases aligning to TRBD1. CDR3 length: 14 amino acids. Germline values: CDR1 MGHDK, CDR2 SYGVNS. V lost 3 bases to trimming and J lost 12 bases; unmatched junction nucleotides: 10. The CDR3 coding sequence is TGTGCCAGCAGTGATCACCAGGGGGCTTATGGGCAGTTCTTC. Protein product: CASSDHQGAYGQFF.

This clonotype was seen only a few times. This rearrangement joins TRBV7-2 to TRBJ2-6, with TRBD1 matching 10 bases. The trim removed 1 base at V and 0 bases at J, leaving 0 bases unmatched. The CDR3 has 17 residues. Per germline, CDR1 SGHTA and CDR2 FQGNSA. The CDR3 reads CASSLGTGGSGANVLTF. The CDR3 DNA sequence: TGTGCCAGCAGCTTAGGGACAGGGGGCTCTGGGGCCAACGTCCTGACTTTC.

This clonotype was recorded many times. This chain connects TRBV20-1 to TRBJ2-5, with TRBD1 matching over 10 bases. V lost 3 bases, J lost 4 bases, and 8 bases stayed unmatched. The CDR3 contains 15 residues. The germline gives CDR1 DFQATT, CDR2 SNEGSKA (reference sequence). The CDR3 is CSASRRGQGVETQYF. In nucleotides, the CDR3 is TGCAGTGCTAGCAGACGAGGACAGGGGGTAGAGACCCAGTACTTC.

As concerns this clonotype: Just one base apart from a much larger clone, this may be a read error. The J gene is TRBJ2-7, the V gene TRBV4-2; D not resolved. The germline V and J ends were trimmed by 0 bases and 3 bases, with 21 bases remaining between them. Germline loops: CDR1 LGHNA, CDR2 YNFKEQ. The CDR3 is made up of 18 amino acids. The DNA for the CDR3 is TGTGCCAGCAGCCAAGATCTGAATCCCTCCGAGATACACTACGAGCAGTACTTC. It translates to CASSQDLNPSEIHYEQYF.

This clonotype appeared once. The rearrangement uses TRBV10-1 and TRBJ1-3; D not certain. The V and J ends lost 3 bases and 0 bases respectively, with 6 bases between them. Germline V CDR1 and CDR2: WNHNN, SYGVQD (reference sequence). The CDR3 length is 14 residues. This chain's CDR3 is CASSESGSGNTIYF. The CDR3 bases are TGCGCCAGCAGTGAATCGGGCTCTGGAAACACCATATATTTT.

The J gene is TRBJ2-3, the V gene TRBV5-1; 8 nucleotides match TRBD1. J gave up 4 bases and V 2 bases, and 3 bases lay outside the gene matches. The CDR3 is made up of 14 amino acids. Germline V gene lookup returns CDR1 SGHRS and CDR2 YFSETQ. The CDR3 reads CASSFAQGADTQYF. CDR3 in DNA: TGCGCCAGCAGCTTTGCACAGGGGGCAGATACGCAGTATTTT.

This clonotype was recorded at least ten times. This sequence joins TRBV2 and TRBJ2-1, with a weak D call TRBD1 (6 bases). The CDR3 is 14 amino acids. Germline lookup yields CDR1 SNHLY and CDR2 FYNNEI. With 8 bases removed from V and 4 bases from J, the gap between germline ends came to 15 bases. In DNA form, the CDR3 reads TGTGCCAGCTCCGGGGTTGGACAGTACAATGAGCAGTTCTTC. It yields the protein CASSGVGQYNEQFF.

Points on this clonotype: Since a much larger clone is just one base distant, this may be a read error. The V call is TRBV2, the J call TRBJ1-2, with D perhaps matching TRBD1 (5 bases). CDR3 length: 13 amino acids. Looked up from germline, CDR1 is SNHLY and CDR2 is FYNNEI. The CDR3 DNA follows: TGTGCCAGCACTGGGGCACCTAACCATGGCTACACCTTC. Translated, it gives CASTGAPNHGYTF. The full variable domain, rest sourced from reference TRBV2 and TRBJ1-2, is EPEVTQTPSHQVTQMGQEVILRCVPISNHLYFYWYRQILGQKVEFLVSFYNNEISEKSEIFDDQFSVERPDGSNFTLKIRSTKLEDSAMYFCASTGAPNHGYTFGSGTRLTVV.

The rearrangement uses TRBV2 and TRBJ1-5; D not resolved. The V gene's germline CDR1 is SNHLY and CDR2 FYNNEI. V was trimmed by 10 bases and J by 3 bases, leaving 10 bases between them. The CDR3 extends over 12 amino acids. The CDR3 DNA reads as TGTGCCATCGGGAAAGCCAATCAGCCCCAGCATTTT. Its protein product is CAIGKANQPQHF.

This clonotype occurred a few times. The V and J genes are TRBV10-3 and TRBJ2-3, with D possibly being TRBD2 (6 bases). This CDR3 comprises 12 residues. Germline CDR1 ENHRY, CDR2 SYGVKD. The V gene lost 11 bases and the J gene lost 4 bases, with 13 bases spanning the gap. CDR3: CASGVKPDTQYF. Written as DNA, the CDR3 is TGTGCCTCGGGGGTTAAACCAGATACGCAGTATTTT.

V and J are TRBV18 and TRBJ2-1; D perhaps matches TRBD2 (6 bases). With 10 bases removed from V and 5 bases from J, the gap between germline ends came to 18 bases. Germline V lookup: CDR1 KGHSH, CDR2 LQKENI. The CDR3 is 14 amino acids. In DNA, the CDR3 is TGTGCCACCTCGCGTCCCACGGGGGACAATGAGCAGTTCTTC. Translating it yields CATSRPTGDNEQFF. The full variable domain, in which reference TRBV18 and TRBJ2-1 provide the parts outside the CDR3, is NAGVMQNPRHLVRRRGQEARLRCSPMKGHSHVYWYRQLPEEGLKFMVYLQKENIIDESGMPKERFSAEFPKEGPSILRIQQVVRGDSAAYFCATSRPTGDNEQFFGPGTRLTVL.

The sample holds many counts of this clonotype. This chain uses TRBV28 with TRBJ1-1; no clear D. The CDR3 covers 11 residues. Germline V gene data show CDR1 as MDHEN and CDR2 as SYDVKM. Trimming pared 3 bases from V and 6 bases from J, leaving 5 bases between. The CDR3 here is CASSFLSEAFF. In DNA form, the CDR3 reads TGTGCCAGCAGTTTCCTTTCTGAAGCTTTCTTT.